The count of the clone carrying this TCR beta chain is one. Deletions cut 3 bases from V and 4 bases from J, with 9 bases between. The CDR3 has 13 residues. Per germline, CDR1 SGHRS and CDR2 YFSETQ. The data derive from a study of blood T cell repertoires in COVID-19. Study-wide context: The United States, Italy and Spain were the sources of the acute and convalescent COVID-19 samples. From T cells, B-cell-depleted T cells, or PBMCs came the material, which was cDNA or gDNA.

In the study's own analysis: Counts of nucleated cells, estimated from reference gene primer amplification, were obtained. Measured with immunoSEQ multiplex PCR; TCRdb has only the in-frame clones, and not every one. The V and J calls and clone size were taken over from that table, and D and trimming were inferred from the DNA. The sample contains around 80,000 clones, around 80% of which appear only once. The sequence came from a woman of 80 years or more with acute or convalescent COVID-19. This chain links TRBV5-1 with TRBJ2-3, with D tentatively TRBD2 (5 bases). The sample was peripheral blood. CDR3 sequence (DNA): TGCGCCAGCAGCTCCGGTAGCGCAGATACGCAGTATTTT. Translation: CASSSGSADTQYF.